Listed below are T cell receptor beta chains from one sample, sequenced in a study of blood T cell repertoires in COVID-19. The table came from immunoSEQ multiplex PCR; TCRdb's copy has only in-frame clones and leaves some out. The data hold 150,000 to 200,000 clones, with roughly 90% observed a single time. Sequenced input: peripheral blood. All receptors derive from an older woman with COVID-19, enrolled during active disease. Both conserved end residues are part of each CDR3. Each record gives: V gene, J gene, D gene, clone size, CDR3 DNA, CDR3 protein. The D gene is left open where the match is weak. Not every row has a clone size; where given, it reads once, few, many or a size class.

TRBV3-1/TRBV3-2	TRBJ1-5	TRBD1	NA	TGTGCCAGCAGCCAAGGTCCAGGGGGGCTCAATCAGCCCCAGCATTTT	CASSQGPGGLNQPQHF
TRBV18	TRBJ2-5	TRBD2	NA	TGTGCCAGCTTAAGCGGGAGACAAGAGACCCAGTACTTC	CASLSGRQETQYF
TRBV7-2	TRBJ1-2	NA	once	TGTGCCAGCAGCTTACCACCGGGGGACTACACCTTC	CASSLPPGDYTF
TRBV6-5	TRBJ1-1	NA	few	TGTGCCAGCAGTTACTTGGGCCAGGGTTCGAACACTGAAGCTTTCTTT	CASSYLGQGSNTEAFF
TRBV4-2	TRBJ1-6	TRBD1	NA	TGTGCCAGCAGCCAAGATCTCCGGACAGGACATAATTCACCCCTCCACTTT	CASSQDLRTGHNSPLHF
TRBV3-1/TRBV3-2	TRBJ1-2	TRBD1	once	TGTGCCAGCAGTCGACAGGGGACGGCCTATGGCTACACCTTC	CASSRQGTAYGYTF
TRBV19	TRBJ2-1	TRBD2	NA	TGTGCCAGTAGTATTCCTAGCGGGTTTAGCTCCTACAATGAGCAGTTCTTC	CASSIPSGFSSYNEQFF
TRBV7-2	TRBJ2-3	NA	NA	TGTGCCAGCAGCTTTGGCGGAGCCACAGATACGCAGTATTTT	CASSFGGATDTQYF
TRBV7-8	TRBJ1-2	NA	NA	TGTGCCAGCAGCCCCGACAGCTATGGCTACACCTTC	CASSPDSYGYTF
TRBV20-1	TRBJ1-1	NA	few	TGCAGTGTTCTAGGGGGTATAGAAGCTTTCTTT	CSVLGGIEAFF
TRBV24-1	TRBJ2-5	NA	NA	TGTGCCACCAGTGATTTGGGCAGGGGGGCCGAGACCCAGTACTTC	CATSDLGRGAETQYF
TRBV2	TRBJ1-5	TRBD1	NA	TGTGCCAGCAGTGCACTACAGGGGTGGCAGCCCCAGCATTTT	CASSALQGWQPQHF
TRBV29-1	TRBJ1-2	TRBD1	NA	TGCAGCGTTGAGTTGGCAGGGGGCTGGGGCTACACCTTC	CSVELAGGWGYTF
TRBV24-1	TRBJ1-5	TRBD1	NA	TGTGCCATCAGCCGGGACAGTAATCAGCCCCAGCATTTT	CAISRDSNQPQHF
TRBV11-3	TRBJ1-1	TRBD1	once	TGTGCCAGCAGCCAGCGGACAGGGCTACTCACTGAAGCTTTCTTT	CASSQRTGLLTEAFF
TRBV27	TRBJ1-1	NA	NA	TGTGCCAGCAGTTTATTCCCAAATAGTCCTGAAGCTTTCTTT	CASSLFPNSPEAFF